This paragraph reports one T cell receptor beta chain. This entry comes from a study of blood T cell repertoires in COVID-19. Background on the study: Some COVID-19 samples were acute and others convalescent; all came from the United States, Italy and Spain. Sources were T cells, B-cell-depleted T cells, or PBMCs; the material itself was cDNA or gDNA.

Patients at the Seattle site were enrolled during active infection and followed longitudinally. Clones were sequenced by immunoSEQ multiplex PCR, and TCRdb holds only the in-frame ones, with some missing. The sample consists of about 150,000 clones, about 87% of them appearing once. What was sequenced was peripheral blood. This sequence originates from a human donor with COVID-19, enrolled during active disease. The donor label of this sample is uncertain.

The CDR3 region is CASSSQGAPYNEQFF. CDR3 nucleotides: TGTGCCAGCAGCAGCCAGGGGGCGCCCTACAATGAGCAGTTCTTC. This chain joins TRBV27 and TRBJ2-1; 8 nucleotides align to TRBD1. Unmatched junction bases numbered 6, after V lost 6 bases and J lost 2 bases. Germline V gives CDR1 MNHEY, CDR2 SMNVEV (reference sequence). The CDR3 runs 15 residues.